There are a few counts of the clone carrying this T cell receptor (beta chain). Its specificity is not known. V gave up 4 bases and J gave up 5 bases; unmatched junction bases: 8. The V gene's germline CDR1 is SGHVS and CDR2 FNYEAQ. The CDR3 runs to 15 residues. This sample was included in a study of molecular identifiers for immune sequencing clone quantification. About the research overall: Replicates split RNA from approximately 22,000 or 94,000 naive CD8 cells five ways, and the researchers sequenced four portions. Study conclusions and caveats: Identical TCR molecules that share a barcode could lead to an underestimation of highly expanded clone sizes.

When naive CD8 T cells were sorted, they were gated as CD8+CD4-CCR7+CD45RA+. MiXCR, run by TCRdb on the PCR reads, gives a single entry per CDR3 protein. The sample holds fewer than 350,000 distinct CDR3 sequences; 20% to 25% are singletons and the top ten take roughly 0.86%. The TCR comes from a human donor in good health. Some libraries in this study had Jurkat cell RNA spiked in. Input material: naive CD8+ T cells from blood, with Jurkat cell RNA spiked in. Stated subset: FACS-sorted CD8+CD4-CCR7+CD45RA+ naive T cells. This sequence joins TRBV7-6 and TRBJ2-3; 8 bases are shared with TRBD1. The CDR3 DNA reads TGTGCCAGCAGCTCTTATCAGGGGGCTGGAGATACGCAGTATTTT. This encodes CASSSYQGAGDTQYF.